Here is one T cell receptor (beta chain) with its context. Its antigen is unknown. This sample is part of a study of cytomegalovirus exposure and HLA in healthy donors. Study-wide results and caveats: TRBV6-2, TRBV6-3 and some other V segments were unresolvable in 87-base-pair reads. Information on immune exposure was restricted to one variable (CMV serostatus). Altogether, some 170 TCR beta chains were recorded as cytomegalovirus-associated.

The CDR3 consists of 14 residues. The germline CDR1 and CDR2 sequences are SGHRS and YFSETQ. Trimming took 6 bases from V and 0 from J, leaving 11 bases between them. In nominal health when sampled, donors likely had unrecorded immune exposures nonetheless. PCR amplification relied on 60 Vbeta primers (plus 13 Jbeta primers). Data came from immunoSEQ multiplex PCR; TCRdb stores just in-frame clones and leaves some out. Its table records 45,000 to 55,000 clones. This receptor was identified in a woman in her fifties or sixties in good health and CMV-seropositive. Material: PBMCs. V is TRBV5-1 and J is TRBJ2-3, with D possibly TRBD1 on 6 matching bases. The CDR3 reads CASIRDTSTDTQYF. CDR3 DNA: TGCGCCAGCATTAGGGACACTAGCACAGATACGCAGTATTTT.